This T cell receptor beta chain comes out of a study of T cells in Graves' hyperthyroidism and ophthalmopathy (dated by TCRdb to between 2018 and 2021). Looking at the study overall: Peripheral blood samples were taken at the time of initial diagnosis, prior to any treatment. The paper describes TCR Vbeta CDR3 sequencing of some 130 peripheral blood samples, made up of some 40 ophthalmopathy patients, around 78 hyperthyroidism patients and 17 progressor patients. TCR V-J signatures able to tell the groups apart were searched for in a discovery cohort of some 100 patients, of whom over 40 had Graves' ophthalmopathy and roughly 59 had stable Graves' hyperthyroidism. In more than 5 Graves' hyperthyroidism patients, the study also compared T-cell repertoires from thyroid tissue with T-cell repertoires from blood. The 95 to 100 discovery patients were randomly split 7:3 into training and test sets. Following sampling, methimazole starting at 30 mg daily was given to hyperthyroidism patients, and high-dose intravenous methylprednisolone was given to ophthalmopathy patients. Prospective prediction of ophthalmopathy was tested in an independent validation cohort consisting of about 20 hyperthyroidism patients and 15 or so patients who later progressed to ophthalmopathy.

General study outcomes and caveats: No statistical method was used to fix the sample size in advance, and group allocation was not hidden from the investigators. During validation, the model predicted progression to ophthalmopathy a median of about 6.5 months ahead of onset, with approximately 71% sensitivity and 72.22% specificity. A 13 V-J signature model separated ophthalmopathy from stable hyperthyroidism, with approximately 87% sensitivity and 81% to 82% specificity in cross-validation and 80%/75% in testing. Most expanded thyroid clonotypes (frequency above 0.001) were also found in blood, which suggests that blood repertoires may mirror thyroid immune responses.

A patient counted as having stable Graves' hyperthyroidism if no progression to ophthalmopathy occurred over 18 months of follow-up. Hyperthyroidism patients were newly diagnosed, had a disease duration of under 2 months, and were aged 18 to 65 years. Exclusion was applied to patients with uncontrolled infections, other autoimmune diseases, pregnancy or lactation. Diagnoses were based on clinical symptoms, serum thyroxine and TRAb, thyroid ultrasound and orbital computed tomography. PBMCs were isolated from 8 to 10 ml of fresh peripheral blood by Ficoll-Paque density gradient centrifugation. Total RNA was extracted using Trizol reagent, and RNA quality was assessed on an Agilent 2100 Bioanalyzer. In the germline V gene (reference sequence), CDR1 corresponds to MNHEY and CDR2 to SMNVEV. A distance of 20 bases separates the germline ends of V and J, which lose 7 bases and 4 bases respectively. The CDR3 sequence holds 15 residues, the cysteine and phenylalanine included. The retained sequence is limited to the CDR3, 45 bases, with the frame set at the first base.

The TCR beta CDR3 regions were amplified from the RNA transcripts. The TCR CDR3 was subjected to a first round of RT-PCR using the HTBI primer set and the Qiagen OneStep RT-PCR kit. Libraries were constructed in a second round of multiplex PCR, after which size selection and purification were performed. Sequencing of the libraries was done on an Illumina HiSeq2000 using paired-end 100 bp reads. On the authors' methods: Raw data were processed with SOAPnuke, discarding reads with adapters, uncalled bases, mean Phred below 15, or no exact constant-primer or identifier match. COPE v1.2.5 was used to merge high-quality paired reads, and clonotypes were defined as unique nucleotide sequences. MiTCR v1.1 was used to align the clonotypes against IMGT TRBV, TRBD and TRBJ reference segments. The analysis included only V-J combinations with a frequency above 0.0001, which together covered 99% to 99.2% of the repertoires. The TCS score was defined as F50 (clonal expansion) divided by E x V (chaos), with BLOSUM62-based TCRdist calculated between CDR3 peptides within each V-J. Welch's t-statistics and random forest reduced 500 to 550 V-J features to 13, which were used in a naive Bayes classifier (R e1071). Clones were called with MiXCR by TCRdb after fastp trimmed the public reads at Q25, and only in-frame beta chains were retained. Identical CDR3 proteins give one entry, which carries the most common genes and DNA. The authors' filters were not applied to this entry. The sample yields around 350,000 distinct CDR3 sequences; roughly 25% were counted once. Of the sample, roughly 80% falls within the top ten clones.

This clonotype came up many times. This receptor's antigen is unknown. No much larger clone exists at a distance of one base, and base qualities are not known. Sequencing used blood. This receptor chain uses TRBV27 and TRBJ2-7; TRBD2 is a possible D gene, resting on 6 matching bases. The clonotype was recovered from a man in his forties or fifties with Graves' hyperthyroidism. The DNA sequence is as follows: TGTGCCAGCAAACCGTTTTCGGGACTCCAATACGAGCAGTACTTC. This is translated as CASKPFSGLQYEQYF.